In this sample, the clone carrying this TCR beta chain turned up once. What it recognizes is unknown. The data stem from a study of T cell repertoires in cytomegalovirus infection. About the research overall: CMV infection and matching HLA type were both indicated by public TCR beta signatures.

Trimming removed 0 bases from V and 5 bases from J, with 11 bases in between. CDR1 is MNHEY, CDR2 SVGAGI, per germline. This CDR3 comprises 15 residues. General study results and limits: The ex vivo response was dominated by HLA-C-restricted CMV-specific TCR beta clonotypes. Pooled public TCR beta family frequency picked out CMV carriers with the relevant HLA.

TCRdb re-called the reads with MiXCR, one entry per CDR3 protein. The top ten clones hold roughly 18% of a sample with about 46,000 distinct CDR3 sequences, roughly 22% of them seen once. V usage is TRBV6-5 and J usage is TRBJ1-5, with D perhaps matching TRBD1 (6 bases). The sequencing input was PBMCs, sequenced either directly or after in vitro stimulation (not recorded which). This TCR derives from a human donor in good health (CMV status not recorded). Some clones in this sample may be carry-over from other donors' samples. The CDR3 region has the DNA TGTGCCAGCAGTTACTCGTACAGGGTCGATCAGCCCCAGCATTTT. Its protein is CASSYSYRVDQPQHF.